The 10 T cell receptor beta chains reported below all come from one sample, sequenced in a study of blood T cell repertoires in COVID-19. Profiling relied on immunoSEQ multiplex PCR, and the TCRdb table lists in-frame clones only, not all of them. This table has 50,000 to 70,000 clones, more than 55% appearing once. Material for sequencing was PBMCs or T cells enriched from blood (not recorded which). The receptor source for this set is an older woman who had been exposed to COVID-19.

The J gene is TRBJ1-3, the V gene TRBV2; D is uncertain. Trimming took 7 bases from V and 0 from J, leaving 7 bases between them. CDR1 is SNHLY, CDR2 FYNNEI, per germline. The CDR3 contains 13 residues. CDR3 sequence: CASNYGSGNTIYF. The CDR3 nucleotides are TGTGCCAGCAATTACGGCTCTGGAAACACCATATATTTT.

This clone was observed a handful of times. CDR3 sequence reads: CASSLQENTEAFF. CDR3 DNA sequence: TGTGCCAGCAGCTTACAGGAGAACACTGAAGCTTTCTTT. The J gene is TRBJ1-1, the V gene TRBV6-2 or TRBV6-3; D is perhaps TRBD1 (5 bases). The germline V gene has CDR1 MNHEY and CDR2 SVGEGT. Trimming removed 6 bases from V and 1 base from J, with 9 bases in between. This CDR3 is 13 amino acids long.

This clone was observed a few times. This chain uses TRBV29-1 with TRBJ1-1; D ambiguous. The V end was cut by 5 bases, the J end by 3 bases, with 7 bases between. Per germline, CDR1 SQVTM and CDR2 ANQGSEA. The CDR3 runs 11 residues. The CDR3 sequence: CSVSEHTEAFF. CDR3 sequence (DNA): TGCAGCGTTAGTGAGCACACTGAAGCTTTCTTT.

The chain is built from TRBV2 and TRBJ2-5, with 8 bases matching TRBD2. The CDR3 loop spans 14 amino acids. Germline V gives CDR1 SNHLY, CDR2 FYNNEI. V trimming: 8 bases; J trimming: 5 bases; junction bases outside the gene matches: 10. The CDR3 sequence is CASGSRGGRETQYF. The CDR3 nucleotides read TGTGCCAGCGGGAGTCGGGGGGGCCGCGAGACCCAGTACTTC.

The chain employs TRBV3-1 (or the pseudogene TRBV3-2) and TRBJ1-2; D gene ambiguous. Trimming pared 1 base from V and 8 bases from J, leaving 20 bases between. In germline, CDR1 is LGHDT, CDR2 YNNKEL (reference sequence). This CDR3 region has 16 residues. The CDR3: CASSQGGWGKPGGYTF. DNA for the CDR3: TGTGCCAGCAGCCAAGGTGGTTGGGGAAAGCCGGGGGGCTACACCTTC.

The chain combines TRBV19 with TRBJ2-2; D ambiguous. Between the trimmed V and J ends, which lost 5 bases and 0 bases, there was a span of 7 bases. Germline lookup yields CDR1 LNHDA and CDR2 SQIVND (reference sequence). The CDR3 runs 14 residues. CDR3 region: CASSVGPNTGELFF. The CDR3 coding sequence is TGTGCCAGTAGTGTGGGCCCGAACACCGGGGAGCTGTTTTTT.

The chain combines TRBV28 with TRBJ1-6; D is perhaps TRBD1 (6 bases). Trimming took 6 bases from V and 6 from J, leaving 12 bases between them. CDR3 length: 14 residues. Germline V CDR1 and CDR2: MDHEN, SYDVKM. CDR3 residues: CASSLTGVNSPLHF. The CDR3 DNA sequence: TGTGCCAGCAGCTTGACAGGAGTTAATTCACCCCTCCACTTT.

The gene calls are TRBV4-3 and TRBJ1-4; TRBD1 aligns across 11 bases. Germline CDR1 LGHNA, CDR2 YSLEER. J gave up 7 bases and V 3 bases, and 10 bases lay outside the gene matches. This CDR3 spans 17 amino acids. The CDR3 sequence is CASSQEPLGQGGEKLFF. In nucleotides, the CDR3 is TGCGCCAGCAGCCAGGAACCCCTGGGACAGGGGGGTGAAAAACTGTTTTTT.

The chain employs TRBV10-3 and TRBJ1-5, with TRBD1 matching 9 bases. The J segment lost 4 bases and the V segment lost 8 bases, leaving 6 bases of the junction unmatched. Germline CDR1 ENHRY, CDR2 SYGVKD. There are 14 residues in the CDR3. The CDR3 sequence is CAIGNDRGNQPQHF. The CDR3 DNA is TGTGCCATCGGGAACGACAGGGGGAATCAGCCCCAGCATTTT.

Only a few counts were recorded for this clone. V usage is TRBV7-2 and J usage is TRBJ1-1; 9 nucleotides agree with TRBD1. Per the germline V gene, CDR1 is SGHTA and CDR2 is FQGNSA. The CDR3 extends over 17 amino acids. V shed 5 bases, J shed 1 base, and the junction held 11 bases outside the gene matches. CDR3 residues: CASSAFNRGRGNTEAFF. CDR3 coding DNA: TGTGCCAGCAGCGCATTTAACAGGGGGCGAGGGAACACTGAAGCTTTCTTT.